This TCR beta chain was found in a study of cytomegalovirus exposure and HLA in healthy donors. Primers for the PCR totalled 60 Vbeta and 13 Jbeta. The protocol was immunoSEQ multiplex PCR, while the TCRdb copy is restricted to in-frame clones and leaves out a portion. Of 170,000 or so clones listed, around 83% were seen once; the top ten hold 1.6%. This CDR3 comprises 16 residues. The junction had 8 bases not matched to a gene; V was cut back by 3 bases and J by 0 bases. CDR1 is SQVTM, CDR2 ANQGSEA, per germline. Donors in the study were healthy people who gave bone marrow. The chain combines TRBV29-1 with TRBJ2-3, with 8 bases fitting TRBD2. The receptor comes from a man over 45 in good health and CMV-seronegative. Sequencing used PBMCs. CDR3 nucleotides: TGCAGCGTTGACCACCGGCCTAGCGGGAGCACAGATACGCAGTATTTT. This sequence encodes CSVDHRPSGSTDTQYF.